This record covers a single T cell receptor (beta chain). As yet, its antigen is unknown. These data belong to a study of OX40 agonist ivuxolimab in advanced cancers. Study at large: The patients received ivuxolimab by intravenous route every 2 weeks at 0.01 to 10 mg/kg. Every patient in dose escalation had hepatocellular carcinoma, melanoma, renal cell or head and neck cancer.

Method: immunoSEQ multiplex PCR; TCRdb's copy keeps in-frame clones and lacks some. The sample holds about 30,000 clones, approximately 90% seen once. Peripheral blood came from all dose cohorts at three timepoints. Findings of the study overall: Among the nonresponders, some also had low normalized T-cell clonal expansion.

Between the trimmed V and J ends, which lost 0 bases and 11 bases, there was a span of 11 bases. In germline, CDR1 is SNHLY, CDR2 FYNNEI. The CDR3 is 14 amino acids. The rearrangement uses TRBV2 and TRBJ1-6; D is unclear. Sequencing used CD4+ or CD8+ T cells sorted from blood, obtained in a trial of the OX40 agonist ivuxolimab. This TCR was recovered from an adult with an advanced solid tumor such as melanoma, head and neck, liver or kidney cancer. The chain's CDR3 is CASSEAREGPPLHF. CDR3 DNA sequence: TGTGCCAGCAGTGAAGCGCGCGAAGGGCCACCCCTCCACTTT.